The 3 T cell receptor beta chains below were found in one sample sequenced in a study of vaccination effects on CD4 cells after COVID-19. Viral peptide pool expansion of antigen-specific CD4+ T cells preceded sequencing in the ViraFEST assay. Culturing for nine to ten days preceded CD4+ T cell isolation. Two-dose BNT162b2 or mRNA-1273 vaccination was given to participants. These receptors have no identified antigens. Generated by immunoSEQ multiplex PCR, the TCRdb table keeps only in-frame clones and is missing some. The data hold tens of thousands of clones, with around four fifths observed a single time. Sequenced material: CD4+ T cells from PBMCs cultured with HCoV-OC43 spike peptides, taken after COVID-19 vaccination. Noted subset: HCoV-OC43 spike overlapping peptide pool stimulation. These receptors were collected from a human donor who received a COVID-19 vaccine.

This chain connects TRBV5-1 to TRBJ2-5, with 11 bases matching TRBD1. Trimming at V came to 3 bases and at J to 4 bases, leaving 5 bases not matched to a gene. The germline CDR1 and CDR2 sequences are SGHRS and YFSETQ. The CDR3 is made up of 15 amino acids. DNA of the CDR3: TGCGCCAGCAGCTACTGGACAGGGGGCGGAGAGACCCAGTACTTC. This translates into CASSYWTGGGETQYF.

A few counts support this clone. The chain carries TRBV19 and TRBJ2-1; 9 bases are shared with TRBD2. Germline lookup yields CDR1 LNHDA and CDR2 SQIVND (reference sequence). V lost 3 bases to trimming and J lost 7 bases; unmatched junction nucleotides: 16. The length of the CDR3 is 18 residues. The CDR3 protein is CASSISVGTSIARNEQFF. The CDR3 coding sequence is TGTGCCAGTAGTATTTCGGTAGGGACTAGCATCGCTCGGAATGAGCAGTTCTTC.

This clone was recorded once. The V call is TRBV9, the J call TRBJ2-5; 9 bases are a match to TRBD1. The CDR3 has 15 residues. The V gene end was trimmed by 4 bases and the J gene end by 4 bases; junction bases not matched to a gene: 8. Germline V gene data show CDR1 as SGDLS and CDR2 as YYNGEE. CDR3 region: CASSPPTGGGETQYF. In DNA form, the CDR3 reads TGTGCCAGCAGCCCGCCGACAGGGGGAGGAGAGACCCAGTACTTC.